Given below is one T cell receptor (beta chain) in context. Specified treatment: preoperative locoregional IRX-2 cytokine immunotherapy. This phase Ib study tested locoregional IRX-2 cytokine immunotherapy given before surgery. CDR3 size: 11 residues. Germline CDR1 DFQATT, CDR2 SNEGSKA (reference sequence). V was clipped by 6 bases and J by 2 bases, with 8 bases between them. Assay: immunoSEQ multiplex PCR; the TCRdb copy retains only in-frame clones and omits some. The repertoire holds 60,000 or so clones, roughly 95% seen once, with roughly 1.8% in the top ten. The data derive from a study of preoperative IRX-2 immunotherapy in early breast cancer.

This sequence joins TRBV20-1 and TRBJ2-7; no clear D. The receptor's source is a human donor with breast cancer. Sampling was carried out from a patient treated with IRX-2 immunotherapy. CDR3 sequence reads: CSADRAYEQYF. CDR3 DNA: TGCAGTGCGGACCGAGCCTACGAGCAGTACTTC.